At least ten counts were recorded for the clone carrying this T cell receptor beta chain. The data originate from a study of T cell repertoires in cytomegalovirus infection. As for the study in general: Indications came from public TCR beta signatures; they pointed to CMV infection and to a matching HLA type.

TCRdb processed the reads anew with MiXCR; each CDR3 protein has one entry. The sample carries about 490,000 distinct CDR3 sequences, roughly 10% recorded once. The sequenced material came from PBMCs. The receptor's source is a human donor in good health (CMV status not recorded). Some clones in this sample may be carry-over from other donors' samples.

The CDR3 nucleotides are TGTGCCAGCAGCTTCGCGGGCAGGCGACTAAGCTACACCTTC. Translation gives CASSFAGRRLSYTF. This rearrangement joins TRBV7-2 to TRBJ1-2; D is uncertain. Germline loops: CDR1 SGHTA, CDR2 FQGNSA. Trimming took off 3 bases at V and 9 bases at J, with 17 bases between the two ends. The CDR3 runs 14 residues.